The sample holds a few counts of the clone carrying this TCR beta chain. Its antigen is unknown. These data are taken from a study of cytomegalovirus exposure and HLA in healthy donors. Overall study results and limits: In an earlier analysis, about 87% or about 30%: the productive usage of most TCR beta V segments. In terms of immune exposure information, only CMV serostatus was available. Prediction of most subjects' HLA-A and HLA-B alleles by TCR beta sequences was reportedly accurate. Specific recognition of CMV antigens was confirmed in vitro for a few chains (all CMV-associated).

The CDR3 loop spans 16 amino acids. Germline trimming cut 7 bases from V and 4 bases from J; bases unmatched to any gene: 13. Per the germline V gene, CDR1 is LNHDA and CDR2 is SQIVND (reference sequence). The PCR used 60 Vbeta and 13 Jbeta primers. Only in-frame clones appear in the TCRdb table, and some are missing; sequencing was by immunoSEQ multiplex PCR. The table includes about 240,000 clones, about 86% detected once. What was sequenced was PBMCs. The TCR was taken from an older woman in good health and CMV-seropositive. The chain links TRBV19 to TRBJ1-2; TRBD1 agrees at 9 bases. As DNA, the CDR3 is TGTGCCAGTACCAAAACTCCGGGACAGGGACTCTATGGCTACACCTTC. It is translated as CASTKTPGQGLYGYTF.